The 24 T cell receptor beta chains given below trace back to one sample, sequenced in a study of Tregs in tolerant kidney transplant recipients. The table came from immunoSEQ multiplex PCR; TCRdb's copy has only in-frame clones and leaves some out. The data contain some 88,000 clones, around nine tenths of them singletons. The source material was CD8+ T cells from blood. The receptors originated from a human donor in good health.

This clone was recorded once. The gene calls are TRBV6-1 and TRBJ2-7; possible D gene TRBD1, 5 bases. Germline CDR1 reads MNHNS; CDR2 reads SASEGT. Trimming stripped 6 bases from V and 5 bases from J, with 20 bases between. The length of the CDR3 is 15 residues. DNA of the CDR3: TGTGCCAGCAGCCTCAGGGCGGTGGAAAGTCACGAGCAGTACTTC. Protein sequence: CASSLRAVESHEQYF.

The chain employs TRBV18 and TRBJ2-5; D unresolved. With 4 bases removed from V and 3 bases from J, the gap between germline ends came to 0 bases. The CDR3 is 10 amino acids. Germline CDR1 is KGHSH and CDR2 is LQKENI. In DNA, the CDR3 is TGTGCCAGCTCACAAGAGACCCAGTACTTC. Its protein is CASSQETQYF.

The chain carries TRBV29-1 and TRBJ2-7; 9 nucleotides agree with TRBD1. V was clipped by 7 bases and J by 3 bases; unmatched bases: 4. The CDR3 spans 12 residues. Germline CDR1 SQVTM, CDR2 ANQGSEA. DNA for the CDR3: TGCAGCGCCGGACAGGGGATCTACGAGCAGTACTTC. Its translation: CSAGQGIYEQYF.

In nucleotides, the CDR3 is TGTGCCAGCAGCTCGACTGCAGGGGGAGGCAATCAGCCCCAGCATTTT. It is translated as CASSSTAGGGNQPQHF. The J gene is TRBJ1-5, the V gene TRBV7-9; 7 nucleotides match TRBD1. The junction had 8 bases not matched to a gene; V was cut back by 4 bases and J by 2 bases. The germline CDR1 and CDR2 sequences are SEHNR and FQNEAQ (reference sequence). The CDR3 is 16 residues long.

The chain employs TRBV5-4 and TRBJ1-1, with D possibly TRBD1 on 5 matching bases. V was trimmed by 6 bases and J by 2 bases, leaving 11 bases between them. This CDR3 contains 13 residues. Germline lookup yields CDR1 SGHNT and CDR2 YYREEE (reference sequence). The CDR3 coding sequence is TGTGCCAGCAATTGGGGGGGAAACACTGAAGCTTTCTTT. Translated, it gives CASNWGGNTEAFF.

The J gene is TRBJ1-5, the V gene TRBV27; D is unresolved. The length of the CDR3 is 11 residues. Germline values: CDR1 MNHEY, CDR2 SMNVEV (reference sequence). Trimming took 8 bases from V and 3 from J, leaving 5 bases between them. The CDR3 loop reads CASGLNQPQHF. CDR3 nucleotide sequence: TGTGCCAGCGGACTCAATCAGCCCCAGCATTTT.

This chain uses TRBV6-5 with TRBJ2-3, with 10 bases matching TRBD2. The ends lost 5 bases at V and 5 bases at J; junction bases unmatched: 7. Germline CDR1 is MNHEY and CDR2 is SVGAGI. The CDR3 is 15 amino acids. CDR3 coding DNA: TGTGCCAGCAGTAACCAAGCGGGGGGGGTAGATACGCAGTATTTT. This gives the protein CASSNQAGGVDTQYF.

This chain connects TRBV13 to TRBJ2-3, with a weak D call TRBD1 (6 bases). In germline, CDR1 is PRHDT, CDR2 FYEKMQ (reference sequence). V was shortened by 5 bases and J by 2 bases, with 17 bases between the two germline ends. The CDR3 length is 16 residues. CDR3 nucleotides: TGTGCCAGCAGCGCTAGAGCCCGGGACAACACAGATACGCAGTATTTT. Protein sequence: CASSARARDNTDTQYF.

The chain joins TRBV15 to TRBJ1-1; TRBD1 is a possible D gene (5 bases). Trimming took 5 bases from V and 11 from J, leaving 18 bases between them. This CDR3 spans 13 amino acids. Per the germline V gene, CDR1 is LNHNV and CDR2 is YYDKDF (reference sequence). CDR3 region: CATSPPDGGWAFF. The CDR3 DNA follows: TGTGCCACCAGCCCCCCCGATGGGGGTTGGGCTTTCTTT.

V usage is TRBV6-6 and J usage is TRBJ1-4, with D unclear. Germline CDR1 reads MNHNY; CDR2 reads SVGAGI (reference sequence). The CDR3 totals 13 residues. Trimming pared 0 bases from V and 11 bases from J, leaving 10 bases between. CDR3 sequence reads: CASSYSSALKLFF. CDR3 in DNA: TGTGCCAGCAGTTACTCGAGTGCGTTGAAACTGTTTTTT.

The chain recombines TRBV30 with TRBJ1-2; D is possibly TRBD1 (6 bases). In germline, CDR1 is GTSNPN, CDR2 SVGIG (reference sequence). The germline V and J ends were trimmed by 3 bases and 6 bases, with 14 bases remaining between them. CDR3 length: 13 amino acids. The chain's CDR3 is CAWRQGNPNGYTF. CDR3 coding DNA: TGTGCCTGGAGGCAGGGGAATCCTAATGGCTACACCTTC.

This clone was seen once. One end of the junction varies from germline; a read error may be responsible. The gene calls are TRBV4-2 and TRBJ2-7; D possibly corresponds to TRBD1 (6 bases). From germline, CDR1 is LGHNA and CDR2 YNFKEQ. This CDR3 is built from 15 residues. The CDR3 sequence: CASSQGRGGAFKQYF. The CDR3 bases are TGTGCCAGCAGTCAAGGGAGAGGGGGAGCCTTCAAGCAGTACTTC.

The chain recombines TRBV13 with TRBJ2-7; 7 bases fit TRBD1. Trimming removed 5 bases from V and 0 bases from J; junction bases left unmatched: 4. Germline CDR1 is PRHDT and CDR2 is FYEKMQ (reference sequence). This CDR3 contains 14 residues. The CDR3 bases are TGTGCCAGCAGCCTGGACAGGTTCTCCTACGAGCAGTACTTC. It encodes CASSLDRFSYEQYF.

The rearrangement joins TRBV29-1 to TRBJ2-2; D gene unclear. Trimming left V 5 bases short and J 3 bases short, with 4 bases between. Germline loops: CDR1 SQVTM, CDR2 ANQGSEA. This CDR3 has 11 residues. This CDR3 reads CSVSHTGELFF. CDR3 nucleotides: TGCAGCGTTTCACACACCGGGGAGCTGTTTTTT.

This clone was counted a single time. This chain uses TRBV5-6 with TRBJ2-6; D is ambiguous. V lost 4 bases and J 1 base, leaving 6 bases between the germline ends. The CDR3 sequence is 14 residues long. Germline V lookup: CDR1 SGHDT, CDR2 YYEEEE. The CDR3 protein is CASSLGSGANVLTF. CDR3 nucleotides: TGTGCCAGCAGCCTGGGTTCTGGGGCCAACGTCCTGACTTTC.

This clone was detected only once. The gene calls are TRBV7-8 and TRBJ2-1; 8 nucleotides align to TRBD2. The CDR3 loop spans 17 amino acids. Germline assignment: CDR1 SGHVS and CDR2 FQNEAQ. V dropped 4 bases and J dropped 8; count of bases not matched to a gene: 16. CDR3 sequence reads: CASSSRPGERERYEQFF. The CDR3 region has the DNA TGTGCCAGCAGCTCCCGCCCCGGGGAGCGGGAGAGGTATGAGCAGTTCTTC.

The rearrangement uses TRBV11-2 and TRBJ2-5; the D is unclear. CDR3 length equals 14 residues. Germline V gene lookup returns CDR1 SGHAT and CDR2 FQNNGV. Between the trimmed V and J ends, which lost 5 bases and 2 bases, there was a span of 12 bases. The DNA of the CDR3 is TGTGCCAGCAGCCCTCCCATGGTACAAGAGACCCAGTACTTC. It codes for CASSPPMVQETQYF. The entire variable domain, with the rest obtained from reference TRBV11-2 and TRBJ2-5, is as follows: EAGVAQSPRYKIIEKRQSVAFWCNPISGHATLYWYQQILGQGPKLLIQFQNNGVVDDSQLPKDRFSAERLKGVDSTLKIQPAKLEDSAVYLCASSPPMVQETQYFGPGTRLLVL.

J is TRBJ1-5 and V is TRBV5-5; D is perhaps TRBD1 (5 bases). Germline values: CDR1 SGHKS, CDR2 YYEKEE (reference sequence). The CDR3 extends over 15 amino acids. Trimming left V 0 bases short and J 3 bases short, with 10 bases between. The CDR3 loop reads CASSLDPGSNQPQHF. The CDR3 coding sequence is TGTGCCAGCAGCTTGGATCCAGGGTCCAATCAGCCCCAGCATTTT.

In nucleotides, the CDR3 is TGTGCCAGCAGCCTCGGGGGGGTGTATGAGCAGTTCTTC. It is translated as CASSLGGVYEQFF. The chain couples TRBV4-2 to TRBJ2-1, with TRBD2 matching 8 bases. The junction had 4 bases not matched to a gene; V was cut back by 4 bases and J by 8 bases. Germline assignment: CDR1 LGHNA and CDR2 YNFKEQ. The CDR3 runs 13 residues.

This chain links TRBV5-5 with TRBJ2-7, with D possibly being TRBD1 (6 bases). Germline lookup yields CDR1 SGHKS and CDR2 YYEKEE (reference sequence). With 5 bases removed from V and 5 bases from J, the gap between germline ends came to 11 bases. The CDR3 consists of 12 residues. This CDR3 reads CASSHRVNEQYF. CDR3 nucleotide sequence: TGTGCCAGCAGTCACAGGGTAAACGAGCAGTACTTC. Full variable domain (outside the CDR3, taken from reference TRBV5-5 and TRBJ2-7): DAGVTQSPTHLIKTRGQQVTLRCSPISGHKSVSWYQQVLGQGPQFIFQYYEKEERGRGNFPDRFSARQFPNYSSELNVNALLLGDSALYLCASSHRVNEQYFGPGTRLTVT.

The V gene is TRBV27, the J gene TRBJ2-7; 9 nucleotides match TRBD1. Per the germline V gene, CDR1 is MNHEY and CDR2 is SMNVEV (reference sequence). This CDR3 is 13 amino acids long. V was pared by 2 bases and J by 6 bases, with 2 bases of the junction left unmatched. The CDR3 DNA is TGTGCCAGCAGTTTAGCGACAGGGGGCGAGCAGTACTTC. This translates into CASSLATGGEQYF.

The chain carries TRBV6-6 and TRBJ2-5; no firm D call. CDR3 size: 14 residues. Trimming shortened V by 3 bases and J by 0 bases, and 8 bases separated the two germline ends. Per the germline V gene, CDR1 is MNHNY and CDR2 is SVGAGI (reference sequence). CDR3: CASSYWVDQETQYF. The CDR3, as DNA: TGTGCCAGCAGTTATTGGGTAGACCAAGAGACCCAGTACTTC.

The CDR3 nucleotides are TGTGCCAGTAACCCCAGGGGTTACAATCAGCCCCAGCATTTT. The encoded protein is CASNPRGYNQPQHF. The rearrangement links TRBV19 to TRBJ1-5; a weak D match, TRBD1 (6 bases). Looked up from germline, CDR1 is LNHDA and CDR2 is SQIVND (reference sequence). This CDR3 region has 14 residues. Trimming stripped 7 bases from V and 3 bases from J, with 13 bases between. The variable domain in full, with the rest retrieved from reference TRBV19 and TRBJ1-5, is DGGITQSPKYLFRKEGQNVTLSCEQNLNHDAMYWYRQDPGQGLRLIYYSQIVNDFQKGDIAEGYSVSREKKESFPLTVTSAQKNPTAFYLCASNPRGYNQPQHFGDGTRLSIL.

The J gene is TRBJ2-7, the V gene TRBV28; D gene uncertain. Trimming removed 8 bases at V and 3 bases at J, with 8 bases between. The CDR3 sequence is 11 residues long. Germline assignment: CDR1 MDHEN and CDR2 SYDVKM. CDR3 coding DNA: TGTGCCAGCCGGCGATACTACGAGCAGTACTTC. Amino acid sequence: CASRRYYEQYF.